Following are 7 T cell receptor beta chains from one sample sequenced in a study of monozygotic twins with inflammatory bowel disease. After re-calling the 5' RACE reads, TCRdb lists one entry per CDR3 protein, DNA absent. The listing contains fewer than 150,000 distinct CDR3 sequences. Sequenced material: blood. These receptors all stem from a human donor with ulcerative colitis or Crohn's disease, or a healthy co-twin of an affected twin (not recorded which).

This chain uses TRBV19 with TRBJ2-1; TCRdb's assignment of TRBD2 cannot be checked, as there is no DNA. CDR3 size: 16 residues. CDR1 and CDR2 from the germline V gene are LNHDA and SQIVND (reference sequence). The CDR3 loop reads CASSIDPSGYYNEQFF.

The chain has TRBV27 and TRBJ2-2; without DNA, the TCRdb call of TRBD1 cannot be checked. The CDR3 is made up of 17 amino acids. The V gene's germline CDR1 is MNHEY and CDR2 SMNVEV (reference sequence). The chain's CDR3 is CASSSNPLTGGSGELFF.

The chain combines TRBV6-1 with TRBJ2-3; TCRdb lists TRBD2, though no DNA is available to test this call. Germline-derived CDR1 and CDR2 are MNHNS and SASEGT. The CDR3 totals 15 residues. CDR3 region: CASSVTSGGADTQYF.

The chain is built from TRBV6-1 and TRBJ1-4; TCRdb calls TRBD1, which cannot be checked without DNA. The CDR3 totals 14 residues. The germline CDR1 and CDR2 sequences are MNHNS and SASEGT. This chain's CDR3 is CASREGPRNEKLFF.

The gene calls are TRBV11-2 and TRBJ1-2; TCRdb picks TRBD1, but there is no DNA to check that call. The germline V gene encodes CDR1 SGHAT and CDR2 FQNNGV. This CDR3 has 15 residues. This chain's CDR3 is CASSPRTEVNYGYTF.

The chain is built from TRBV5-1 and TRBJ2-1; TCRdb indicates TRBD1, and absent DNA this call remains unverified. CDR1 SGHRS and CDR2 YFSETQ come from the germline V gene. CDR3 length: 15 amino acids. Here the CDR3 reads CASSPLGGSYNEQFF.

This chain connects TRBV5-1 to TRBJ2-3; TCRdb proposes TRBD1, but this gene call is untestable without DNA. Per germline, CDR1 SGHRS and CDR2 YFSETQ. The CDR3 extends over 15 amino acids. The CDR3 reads CASSMTGTTTDTQYF.